A single sample gave rise to the 21 T cell receptor beta chains below, sequenced in a study of blood T cells in healthy people across ages. Primers used in a second PCR of about 7 to 12 cycles were a sample-barcoded 5' primer and a J-beta primer mix. TCRdb independently ran MiXCR on the 5' RACE reads; one entry per CDR3 protein. The data show more than 1 million distinct CDR3 sequences, over 35% seen once. Material: blood. Receptor source: a woman aged 55-75 years in good health.

The rearrangement links TRBV20-1 to TRBJ2-3, with TRBD2 as a possible D gene (5 bases). Per the germline V gene, CDR1 is DFQATT and CDR2 is SNEGSKA (reference sequence). The CDR3 totals 14 residues. Trimming took off 3 bases at V and 0 bases at J, with 10 bases between the two ends. The CDR3 region has the DNA TGCAGTGCTAGCCGCAGCGGCAGCACAGATACGCAGTATTTT. Translation: CSASRSGSTDTQYF.

This clonotype was counted only a few times. V usage is TRBV11-3 and J usage is TRBJ2-4; TRBD2 aligns across 12 bases. The CDR3 is made up of 15 amino acids. Losses at the gene ends were 5 bases for V and 6 bases for J; bases not matched to a gene: 5. Germline lookup yields CDR1 SGHNT and CDR2 YENEEA. CDR3 sequence reads: CASSPTSGSGNIQYF. CDR3 sequence (DNA): TGTGCCAGCAGCCCGACTAGCGGGAGCGGAAACATTCAGTACTTC. Filled out from reference TRBV11-3 and TRBJ2-4, the complete variable domain reads EAGVVQSPRYKIIEKKQPVAFWCNPISGHNTLYWYLQNLGQGPELLIRYENEEAVDDSQLPKDRFSAERLKGVDSTLKIQPAELGDSAVYLCASSPTSGSGNIQYFGAGTRLSVL.

This clonotype occurred a few times. V usage is TRBV5-1 and J usage is TRBJ2-3, with D possibly TRBD2 on 6 matching bases. This CDR3 contains 15 residues. Germline V gives CDR1 SGHRS, CDR2 YFSETQ. Between the trimmed V and J ends, which lost 0 bases and 4 bases, there was a span of 12 bases. The CDR3 sequence: CASSLALAFADTQYF. The CDR3 bases are TGCGCCAGCAGCTTGGCACTAGCATTCGCAGATACGCAGTATTTT.

This clonotype was found many times. The gene calls are TRBV29-1 and TRBJ2-7; 8 positions match TRBD1. Germline CDR1 and CDR2: SQVTM and ANQGSEA. The CDR3 consists of 13 residues. The J segment lost 6 bases and the V segment lost 6 bases, leaving 10 bases of the junction unmatched. The CDR3 protein is CSVTTGVLGEQYF. CDR3 sequence (DNA): TGCAGCGTGACGACAGGGGTTCTCGGCGAGCAGTACTTC.

The V call is TRBV7-9, the J call TRBJ2-6, with D tentatively TRBD1 (5 bases). Per the germline V gene, CDR1 is SEHNR and CDR2 is FQNEAQ (reference sequence). Trimming shortened V by 5 bases and J by 8 bases, and 16 bases separated the two germline ends. This CDR3 spans 15 amino acids. For the CDR3, the DNA is TGTGCCAGCAGCGCTCAGGGTCCCCGGACCAACGTCCTGACTTTC. Translating gives CASSAQGPRTNVLTF. The full variable domain, in which reference TRBV7-9 and TRBJ2-6 provide the parts outside the CDR3, is DTGVSQNPRHKITKRGQNVTFRCDPISEHNRLYWYRQTLGQGPEFLTYFQNEAQLEKSRLLSDRFSAERPKGSFSTLEIQRTEQGDSAMYLCASSAQGPRTNVLTFGAGSRLTVL.

There are a few counts of this clonotype. One end of the junction varies from germline; a read error may be responsible. The rearrangement joins TRBV20-1 to TRBJ2-2; D might be TRBD2 (6 bases). Germline-derived CDR1 and CDR2 are DFQATT and SNEGSKA (reference sequence). The CDR3 loop spans 14 amino acids. The CDR3 bases are TGCAGTGCAAGAGGACTACCATACACCGGGGAGCTGTTTTTT. This gives the protein CSARGLPYTGELFF.

Of note for this clonotype: Germline is not matched at one junction end, which may reflect a read error. The rearrangement links TRBV6-6 to TRBJ2-3; D possibly corresponds to TRBD2 (5 bases). The CDR3 has 14 amino acids. CDR1 is MNHNY and CDR2 is SVGAGI in the germline V gene (reference sequence). Here the CDR3 reads CASSWKSSTDTRYF. The CDR3 DNA sequence: TGTGCCAGCAGTTGGAAATCTAGCACAGATACGCGGTATTTT.

In regard to this clonotype: A much more abundant neighbour one base away suggests this may be a read error. The J gene is TRBJ2-1, the V gene TRBV29-1, with D perhaps matching TRBD2 (6 bases). V was cut by 4 bases and J by 2 bases, with 9 bases left in between. This CDR3 comprises 13 residues. Looked up from germline, CDR1 is SQVTM and CDR2 is ANQGSEA. The CDR3 sequence is CSVVTRPYNEQFF. The CDR3 nucleotides are TGCAGCGTTGTGACTAGGCCCTACAATGAGCAGTTCTTC.

The genes are TRBV10-3 and TRBJ1-6, with D maybe TRBD1 (6 bases). The CDR3 has 14 amino acids. With 2 bases removed from V and 7 bases from J, the gap between germline ends came to 9 bases. Germline V gene lookup returns CDR1 ENHRY and CDR2 SYGVKD. In nucleotides, the CDR3 is TGTGCCATCAGTGAGGACAGGAAGAATTCACCCCTCCACTTT. Translation gives CAISEDRKNSPLHF.

This sequence joins TRBV10-3 and TRBJ2-7; 7 bases match TRBD2. The V gene end was trimmed by 6 bases and the J gene end by 2 bases; junction bases not matched to a gene: 7. CDR1 ENHRY and CDR2 SYGVKD come from the germline V gene. CDR3 length: 14 residues. Written as DNA, the CDR3 is TGTGCCATCAGGGGGAGGGAGGGACCCTACGAGCAGTACTTC. Translation gives CAIRGREGPYEQYF.

V and J are TRBV20-1 and TRBJ2-5; D is uncertain. Germline-derived CDR1 and CDR2 are DFQATT and SNEGSKA (reference sequence). The CDR3 is 16 amino acids. V was clipped by 0 bases and J by 0 bases, with 14 bases between them. CDR3 amino acids: CSARDFSGRYQETQYF. The CDR3 coding sequence is TGCAGTGCTAGAGATTTCTCCGGCCGGTACCAAGAGACCCAGTACTTC.

The rearrangement joins TRBV4-3 to TRBJ1-6, with D unclear. This CDR3 is built from 17 residues. V was shortened by 0 bases and J by 0 bases, with 9 bases between the two germline ends. CDR1 is LGHNA, CDR2 YSLEER, per germline. CDR3 sequence (DNA): TGCGCCAGCAGCCAAGAACTCGCGAGCTCCTATAATTCACCCCTCCACTTT. Residues: CASSQELASSYNSPLHF.

This clonotype was detected a few times. The J gene is TRBJ2-7, the V gene TRBV13; 10 bases are shared with TRBD1. This CDR3 spans 13 amino acids. Trimming at V came to 7 bases and at J to 7 bases, leaving 7 bases not matched to a gene. In germline, CDR1 is PRHDT, CDR2 FYEKMQ (reference sequence). The CDR3 DNA follows: TGTGCCAGCATGCAAAGGGACAGGGGAGAGCAGTACTTC. Translation: CASMQRDRGEQYF.

This clonotype has just a few counts. This chain joins TRBV6-5 and TRBJ1-2; D is ambiguous. Germline loops: CDR1 MNHEY, CDR2 SVGAGI. The CDR3 spans 12 residues. The V gene lost 6 bases and the J gene lost 4 bases, with 9 bases spanning the gap. The CDR3: CASSRLGYGYTF. The CDR3 nucleotides read TGTGCCAGCAGCCGCCTCGGCTATGGCTACACCTTC.

This rearrangement joins TRBV2 to TRBJ2-2; the D gene is possibly TRBD2 (6 bases). Per germline, CDR1 SNHLY and CDR2 FYNNEI. CDR3 length: 15 residues. V was cut by 3 bases and J by 2 bases, with 10 bases left in between. DNA for the CDR3: TGTGCCAGCAGTGAGGTCGCGGGAAACACCGGGGAGCTGTTTTTT. Protein: CASSEVAGNTGELFF. The entire variable domain, with the rest obtained from reference TRBV2 and TRBJ2-2, is as follows: EPEVTQTPSHQVTQMGQEVILRCVPISNHLYFYWYRQILGQKVEFLVSFYNNEISEKSEIFDDQFSVERPDGSNFTLKIRSTKLEDSAMYFCASSEVAGNTGELFFGEGSRLTVL.

This clonotype has at least ten counts. As DNA, the CDR3 is TGCGCCAGCAGCCATTTACCGGGACCCCTTGAGGGGACCCAGTACTTC. Translation: CASSHLPGPLEGTQYF. The V call is TRBV4-1, the J call TRBJ2-5; D possibly matches TRBD1 or TRBD2 (5 bases each). The CDR3 covers 16 residues. Trimming stripped 3 bases from V and 7 bases from J, with 21 bases between. Germline V CDR1 and CDR2: MGHRA, YSYEKL.

The chain links TRBV27 to TRBJ2-7, with 10 bases aligning to TRBD2. The CDR3 is made up of 22 amino acids. Germline CDR1 is MNHEY and CDR2 is SMNVEV (reference sequence). Trimming at V came to 2 bases and at J to 3 bases, leaving 25 bases not matched to a gene. The CDR3 sequence: CASSLAASGSLNLYVTRYEQYF. CDR3 in DNA: TGTGCCAGCAGTTTAGCGGCTAGCGGGAGTTTGAACTTGTACGTGACCCGCTACGAGCAGTACTTC.

The gene calls are TRBV23-1 and TRBJ2-4; 7 positions agree with TRBD2. TRBV23-1 is labeled an ORF, and its function is uncertain. The length of the CDR3 is 18 residues. After removal of 3 bases from V and 13 bases from J, the junction contained 24 bases not matched to a gene. This CDR3 reads CASSHGFAGESRVGEQYF. The CDR3 coding sequence is TGCGCCAGCAGTCATGGTTTTGCGGGAGAGTCGCGGGTAGGGGAGCAGTACTTC.

This rearrangement joins TRBV4-1 to TRBJ2-1, with D tentatively TRBD1 or TRBD2 (5 bases each). Germline V gene sequence: CDR1 MGHRA, CDR2 YSYEKL. With 3 bases removed from V and 5 bases from J, the gap between germline ends came to 14 bases. This CDR3 spans 15 amino acids. The CDR3 spells CASSQEPGADNEQFF. CDR3 in DNA: TGCGCCAGCAGCCAGGAGCCCGGGGCAGACAATGAGCAGTTCTTC.

A remark on this clonotype: The junction does not match germline at one end; this may be a read error. This chain uses TRBV20-1 with TRBJ2-4; unclear D gene. The J call is doubtful: the DNA matches TRBJ2-7 better. Germline V gene data show CDR1 as DFQATT and CDR2 as SNEGSKA (reference sequence). This CDR3 has 12 residues. The CDR3 protein is CRARVETYEQYF. DNA of the CDR3: TGCAGGGCTAGAGTGGAGACGTACGAGCAGTACTTC.

V gene TRBV9 combines with J gene TRBJ1-2; no clear D gene. V was trimmed by 0 bases and J by 1 base, leaving 10 bases between them. Per germline, CDR1 SGDLS and CDR2 YYNGEE. This CDR3 region has 15 residues. The CDR3 DNA sequence: TGTGCCAGCAGCGTAGGCGGTTCGTTTAACTATGGCTACACCTTC. Protein sequence: CASSVGGSFNYGYTF.